This TCR beta chain comes out of a study of blood T cells in healthy people across ages. Study in general: There was about one barcoded beta molecule captured by template switching per two T cells.

Trimming stripped 4 bases from V and 0 bases from J, with 11 bases between. The CDR3 consists of 15 residues. From germline, CDR1 is SGHAT and CDR2 FQNNGV. Points from the study as a whole: Among T cells, TCR beta diversity per million cells dropped roughly linearly as age rose.

Then a second PCR, running roughly 7 to 11 cycles, was carried out with a sample-barcoded 5' primer and a J-beta primer mix. MiXCR was run by TCRdb on the 5' RACE reads, yielding one entry per CDR3 protein. The sample shows roughly 800,000 distinct CDR3 sequences, 20% to 25% of them seen only once. In each sample, at least 7 million PBMCs were isolated. This clonotype appeared a few times. Its antigen is as yet unknown. A further study also used this sample, focusing on T cells of mothers and their children. That work contributes: Nine systemically healthy Caucasian donors: three mothers, six children.

The receptor was derived from a boy between 10 and 17 years old in good health. The V call is TRBV11-2, the J call TRBJ2-3; D is unclear. Source material: blood. The CDR3 region is CASSSDGSSTDTQYF. DNA of the CDR3: TGTGCCAGCAGCTCTGACGGTAGCAGCACAGATACGCAGTATTTT.